This T cell receptor beta chain appears in the sequencing data of a study of shared clonotypes between healthy human individuals. Sequencing used immunoSEQ multiplex PCR; TCRdb keeps in-frame clones, though not all of them. The table has about 79,000 clones, 60% to 70% seen once. This clone occurred once. The CDR3 is 16 amino acids. The germline CDR1 and CDR2 sequences are MGHRA and YSYEKL. V was cut by 1 base and J by 8 bases, with 17 bases left in between. Sequencing was performed on memory CD8+ T cells sorted from blood. The sample's subset: CD45RO+ cells pooled with CCR7-negative TemRA cells. The chain has TRBV4-1 and TRBJ1-4; a possible D gene is TRBD1 (5 bases). The sequence came from a man in his thirties or forties in good health. The CDR3 nucleotides are TGCGCCAGCAGCCAAGGCGCAGGGATTGTTGTCGAAAAACTGTTTTTT. Translating it yields CASSQGAGIVVEKLFF.